This TCR beta chain was recorded in a study of human T cells and chemical hapten exposure. Study-wide findings and caveats: While controls formed fewer of them, expanded TCRs formed significantly more large CDR3 similarity clusters.

In this sample, this clonotype turned up many times. Antigen specificity is unknown. The study used a library that attached unique molecular identifiers to individual cDNA molecules. TCRdb processed the RACE reads anew with MiXCR; each CDR3 protein has one entry. The sample includes 70,000 to 95,000 distinct CDR3 sequences, 6.5% to 8% seen only once; the top ten take 1.3%. The CDR3 sequence is 13 residues long. With V trimmed by 0 bases and J by 5 bases, 2 bases remained unmatched. Germline lookup yields CDR1 DFQATT and CDR2 SNEGSKA (reference sequence). The time point: patch test 2, 6 weeks after DPC sensitization. Specified treatment: therapeutic diphenylcyclopropenone sensitization with weekly scalp DPC.

Sequencing used whole blood, obtained in connection with sensitization to the hapten diphenylcyclopropenone (DPC). This clonotype originated in a woman aged 25-40 years with alopecia areata. Some clones in this sample may be carry-over from other donors' samples. The chain has TRBV20-1 and TRBJ2-3, with 7 bases identical to TRBD1. CDR3 residues: CSARDPGGDTQYF. CDR3 sequence (DNA): TGCAGTGCTAGAGATCCAGGGGGAGATACGCAGTATTTT.